This T cell receptor (beta chain) originates from a study of T cell repertoires in cytomegalovirus infection (dated by TCRdb to between 2019 and 2020). A note on the overall study: Recently identified HLA-C-restricted CMV epitopes, whose presentation resists viral immunomodulation, were targeted by peptide stimulations together with well-studied HLA-B-restricted epitopes. Donor HLA type was relevant to the analysis, as public TCR beta signatures indicated carriage of CMV infection together with the matching HLA type.

Concerning this clonotype: Its antigen remains undetermined. Base qualities were left out, and no much larger clone turns up one base away.

Sample treatment or condition, as interpreted from the label and publication: in vitro stimulation with specific CMV peptide epitopes to enrich CMV-specific T cells. TCRdb names Illumina HiSeq 1500 as the instrument used. TCRdb passed the public sequencing reads through fastp at Q25 and MiXCR, retaining productive beta sequences. Every entry covers one CDR3 protein and lists the most common genes and DNA from its rows. The sample yields hundreds of thousands of distinct CDR3 sequences; 30% to 40% were counted once. Over 10% of the sample belongs to the ten largest clones. The paper as a whole reports these results and caveats: The ex vivo response was dominated by HLA-C-restricted CMV-specific TCR beta clonotypes, which also provided the single most frequent clonotype in two of eight donors. In both this cohort and an independent roughly 330-donor cohort, the cumulative frequency of public TCR beta family members distinguished carriers of CMV infection plus the relevant HLA type.

The germline V gene sets CDR1 to MGHRA and CDR2 to YSYEKL. Trimming removed 2 bases from V and 0 bases from J; the gene matches leave 9 bases unexplained. Spanning cysteine to phenylalanine, the CDR3 consists of 18 amino acids. Here the CDR3 DNA is all that survives: 54 bases in frame from base 1. The TCR sequence derives from a human donor in good health (CMV status not recorded). Some clones in this sample may be carry-over from other donors' samples. Sequencing used cultured CD8+ T cells from PBMCs, obtained from culture after CMV antigen stimulation. The V and J segments used are TRBV4-1 and TRBJ2-7, with 11 bases in between that match TRBD1. CDR3 reads: CASSQRWTGGQSSYEQYF. The DNA reads TGCGCCAGCAGCCAAAGATGGACAGGGGGCCAGAGCTCCTACGAGCAGTACTTC.